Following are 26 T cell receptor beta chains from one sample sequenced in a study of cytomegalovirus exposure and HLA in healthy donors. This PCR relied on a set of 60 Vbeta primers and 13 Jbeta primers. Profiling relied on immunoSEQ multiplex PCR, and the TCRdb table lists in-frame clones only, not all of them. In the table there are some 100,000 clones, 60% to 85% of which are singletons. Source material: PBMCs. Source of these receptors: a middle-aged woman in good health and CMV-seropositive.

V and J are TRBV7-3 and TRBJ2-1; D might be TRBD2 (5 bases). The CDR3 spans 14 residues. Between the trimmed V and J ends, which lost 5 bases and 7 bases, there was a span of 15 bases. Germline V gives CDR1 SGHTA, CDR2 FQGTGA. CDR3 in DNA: TGTGCCAGCAGCCCAATCCGCCCGGGGAATGAGCAGTTCTTC. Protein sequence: CASSPIRPGNEQFF.

The CDR3 DNA sequence: TGTGCCAGCAGCTCCGCCGCCGGACAGGGTCTCTACGAGCAGTACTTC. Translated: CASSSAAGQGLYEQYF. The gene calls are TRBV7-2 and TRBJ2-7, with TRBD1 matching 8 bases. Per the germline V gene, CDR1 is SGHTA and CDR2 is FQGNSA. Trimming at V came to 4 bases and at J to 3 bases, leaving 11 bases not matched to a gene. The CDR3 is made up of 16 amino acids.

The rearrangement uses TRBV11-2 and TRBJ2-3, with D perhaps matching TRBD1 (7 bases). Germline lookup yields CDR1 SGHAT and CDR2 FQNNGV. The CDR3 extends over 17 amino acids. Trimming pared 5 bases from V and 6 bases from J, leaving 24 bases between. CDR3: CASSIQGGLSAFDTQYF. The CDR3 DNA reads TGTGCCAGCAGCATCCAGGGGGGTTTATCGGCCTTCGATACGCAGTATTTT.

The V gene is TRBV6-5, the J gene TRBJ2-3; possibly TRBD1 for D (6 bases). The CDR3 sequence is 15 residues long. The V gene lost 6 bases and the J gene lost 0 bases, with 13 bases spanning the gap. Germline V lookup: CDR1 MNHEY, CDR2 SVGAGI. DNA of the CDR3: TGTGCCAGCAGCCGCGGACAGACTAGCACAGATACGCAGTATTTT. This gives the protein CASSRGQTSTDTQYF.

The CDR3 DNA is TGTGCCAGCTCACCAGGGCTACCGGGACTAGCGGGAGTAGGTCGAGAGACCCAGTACTTC. This gives the protein CASSPGLPGLAGVGRETQYF. The chain combines TRBV18 with TRBJ2-5, with 14 bases aligning to TRBD2. This CDR3 is built from 20 residues. V lost 2 bases to trimming and J lost 4 bases; unmatched junction nucleotides: 15. Germline CDR1 and CDR2: KGHSH and LQKENI.

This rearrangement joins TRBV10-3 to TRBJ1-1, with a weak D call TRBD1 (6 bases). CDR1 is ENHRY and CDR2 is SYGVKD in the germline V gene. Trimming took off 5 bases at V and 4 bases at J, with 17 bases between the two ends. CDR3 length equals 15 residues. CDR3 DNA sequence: TGTGCCATCAGTTCCCCAGGGCAGGGGCGCACTGAAGCTTTCTTT. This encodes CAISSPGQGRTEAFF.

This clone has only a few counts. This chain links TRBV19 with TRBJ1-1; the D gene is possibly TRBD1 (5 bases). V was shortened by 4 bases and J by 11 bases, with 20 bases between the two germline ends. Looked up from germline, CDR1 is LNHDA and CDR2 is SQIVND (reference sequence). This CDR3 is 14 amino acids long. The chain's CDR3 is CASSTGGGGGSAFF. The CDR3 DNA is TGTGCCAGTAGTACAGGTGGGGGGGGAGGTTCTGCTTTCTTT. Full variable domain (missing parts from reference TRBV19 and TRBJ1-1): DGGITQSPKYLFRKEGQNVTLSCEQNLNHDAMYWYRQDPGQGLRLIYYSQIVNDFQKGDIAEGYSVSREKKESFPLTVTSAQKNPTAFYLCASSTGGGGGSAFFGQGTRLTVV.

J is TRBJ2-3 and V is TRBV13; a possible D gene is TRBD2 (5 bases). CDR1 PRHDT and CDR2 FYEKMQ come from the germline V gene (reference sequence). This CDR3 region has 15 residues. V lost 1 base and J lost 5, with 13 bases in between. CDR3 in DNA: TGTGCCAGCAGCTTAGTAAACGAGGGTGGAGATACGCAGTATTTT. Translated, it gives CASSLVNEGGDTQYF.

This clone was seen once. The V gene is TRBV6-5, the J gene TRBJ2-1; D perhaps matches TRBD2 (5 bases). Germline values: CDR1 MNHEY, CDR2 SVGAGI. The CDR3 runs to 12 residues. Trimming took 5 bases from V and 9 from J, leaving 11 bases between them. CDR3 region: CASSLRAGEQFF. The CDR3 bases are TGTGCCAGCAGTCTACGGGCGGGTGAGCAGTTCTTC.

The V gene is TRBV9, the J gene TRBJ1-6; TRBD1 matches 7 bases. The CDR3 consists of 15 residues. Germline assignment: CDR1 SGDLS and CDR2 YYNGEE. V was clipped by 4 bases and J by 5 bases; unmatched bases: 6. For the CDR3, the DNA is TGTGCCAGCAGCCTAGCCGGGACAGATAATTCACCCCTCCACTTT. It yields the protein CASSLAGTDNSPLHF.

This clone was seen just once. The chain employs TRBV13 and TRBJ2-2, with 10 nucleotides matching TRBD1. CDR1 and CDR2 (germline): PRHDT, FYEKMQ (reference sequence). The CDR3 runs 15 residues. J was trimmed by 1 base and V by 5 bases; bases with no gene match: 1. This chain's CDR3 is CASSRDRGNTGELFF. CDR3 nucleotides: TGTGCCAGCAGCCGGGACAGGGGGAACACCGGGGAGCTGTTTTTT.

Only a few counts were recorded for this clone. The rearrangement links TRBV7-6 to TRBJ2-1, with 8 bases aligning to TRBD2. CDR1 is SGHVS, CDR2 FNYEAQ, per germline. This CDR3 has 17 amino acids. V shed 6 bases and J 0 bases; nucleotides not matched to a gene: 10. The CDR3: CASRKLADLSSYNEQFF. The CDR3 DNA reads TGTGCCAGCAGGAAACTAGCGGACCTTAGCTCCTACAATGAGCAGTTCTTC.

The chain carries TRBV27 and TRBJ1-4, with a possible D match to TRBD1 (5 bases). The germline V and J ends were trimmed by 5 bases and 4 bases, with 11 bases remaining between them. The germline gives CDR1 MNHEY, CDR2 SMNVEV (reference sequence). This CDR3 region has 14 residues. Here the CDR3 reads CASSPRQYNEKLFF. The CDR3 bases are TGTGCCAGCAGTCCCCGACAGTATAATGAAAAACTGTTTTTT.

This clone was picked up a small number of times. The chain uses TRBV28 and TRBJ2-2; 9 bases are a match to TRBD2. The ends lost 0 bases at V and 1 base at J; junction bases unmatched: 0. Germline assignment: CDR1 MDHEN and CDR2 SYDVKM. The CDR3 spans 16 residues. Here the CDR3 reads CASSLWTSGNTGELFF. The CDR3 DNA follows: TGTGCCAGCAGTTTATGGACTAGCGGGAACACCGGGGAGCTGTTTTTT. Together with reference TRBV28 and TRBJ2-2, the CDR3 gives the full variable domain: DVKVTQSSRYLVKRTGEKVFLECVQDMDHENMFWYRQDPGLGLRLIYFSYDVKMKEKGDIPEGYSVSREKKERFSLILESASTNQTSMYLCASSLWTSGNTGELFFGEGSRLTVL.

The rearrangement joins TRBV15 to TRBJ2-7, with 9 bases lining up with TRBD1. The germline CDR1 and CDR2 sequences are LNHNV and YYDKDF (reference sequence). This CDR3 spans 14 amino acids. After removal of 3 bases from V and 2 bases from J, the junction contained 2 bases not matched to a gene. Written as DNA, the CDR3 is TGTGCCACCAGCAGGACAGGGGGGACCTACGAGCAGTACTTC. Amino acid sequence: CATSRTGGTYEQYF.

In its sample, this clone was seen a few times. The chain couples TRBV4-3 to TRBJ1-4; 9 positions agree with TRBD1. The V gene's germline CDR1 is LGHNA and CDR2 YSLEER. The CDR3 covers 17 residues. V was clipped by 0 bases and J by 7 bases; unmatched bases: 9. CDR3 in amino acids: CASSQDGPGTGSEKLFF. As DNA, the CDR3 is TGCGCCAGCAGCCAAGATGGCCCCGGGACAGGGAGTGAAAAACTGTTTTTT.

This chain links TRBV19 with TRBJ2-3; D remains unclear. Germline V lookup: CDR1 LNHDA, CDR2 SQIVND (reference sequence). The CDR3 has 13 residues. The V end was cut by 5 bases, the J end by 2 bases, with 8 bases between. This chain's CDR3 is CASSSSYTDTQYF. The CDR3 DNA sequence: TGTGCCAGTAGTTCGAGCTACACAGATACGCAGTATTTT.

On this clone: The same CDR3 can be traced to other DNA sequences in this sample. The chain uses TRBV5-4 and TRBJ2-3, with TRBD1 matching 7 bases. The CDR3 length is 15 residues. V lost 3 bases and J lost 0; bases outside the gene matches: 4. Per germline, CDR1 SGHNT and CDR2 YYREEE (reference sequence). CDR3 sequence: CASSSQGVSTDTQYF. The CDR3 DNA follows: TGTGCCAGCAGCTCCCAGGGGGTCAGCACAGATACGCAGTATTTT.

The CDR3: CASSLAGENTEAFF. CDR3 DNA: TGCGCCAGCAGCTTGGCAGGGGAGAACACTGAAGCTTTCTTT. The V call is TRBV5-1, the J call TRBJ1-1; possible D gene TRBD1, 6 bases. Germline V lookup: CDR1 SGHRS, CDR2 YFSETQ. The CDR3 runs to 14 residues. Trimming shortened V by 0 bases and J by 1 base, and 7 bases separated the two germline ends.

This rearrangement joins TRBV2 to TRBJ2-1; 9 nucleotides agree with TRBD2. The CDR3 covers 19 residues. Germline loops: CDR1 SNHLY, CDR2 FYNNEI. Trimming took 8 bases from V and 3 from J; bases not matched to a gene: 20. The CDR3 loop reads CASRLSGTSHLLGYNEQFF. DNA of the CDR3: TGTGCCAGCCGACTGAGTGGGACTAGCCACCTGTTGGGCTACAATGAGCAGTTCTTC.

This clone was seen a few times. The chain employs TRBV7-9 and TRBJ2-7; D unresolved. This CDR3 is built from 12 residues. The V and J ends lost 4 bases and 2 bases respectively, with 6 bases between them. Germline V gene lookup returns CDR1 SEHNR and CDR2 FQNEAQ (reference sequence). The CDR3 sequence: CASSSGAYEQYF. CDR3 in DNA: TGTGCCAGCAGCTCCGGAGCCTACGAGCAGTACTTC.

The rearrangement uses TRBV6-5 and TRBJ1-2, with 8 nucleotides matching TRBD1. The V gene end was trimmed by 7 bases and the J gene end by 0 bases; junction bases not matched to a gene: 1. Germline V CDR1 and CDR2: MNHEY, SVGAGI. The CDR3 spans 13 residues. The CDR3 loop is CASTGGPNYGYTF. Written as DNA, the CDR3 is TGTGCCAGCACAGGGGGCCCTAACTATGGCTACACCTTC.

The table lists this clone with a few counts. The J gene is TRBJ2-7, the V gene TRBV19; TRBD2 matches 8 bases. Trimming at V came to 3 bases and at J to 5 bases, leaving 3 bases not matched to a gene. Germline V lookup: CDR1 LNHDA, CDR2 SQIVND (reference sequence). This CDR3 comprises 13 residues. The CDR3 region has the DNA TGTGCCAGTAGTATGGGGCGGGGGGACGAGCAGTACTTC. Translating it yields CASSMGRGDEQYF.

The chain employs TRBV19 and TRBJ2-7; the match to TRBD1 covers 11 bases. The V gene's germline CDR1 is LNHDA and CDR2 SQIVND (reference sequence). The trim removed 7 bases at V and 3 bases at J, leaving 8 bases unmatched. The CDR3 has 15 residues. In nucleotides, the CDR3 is TGTGCCAGTATGGGGCTAGGGACAGGGGGCTACGAGCAGTACTTC. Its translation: CASMGLGTGGYEQYF.

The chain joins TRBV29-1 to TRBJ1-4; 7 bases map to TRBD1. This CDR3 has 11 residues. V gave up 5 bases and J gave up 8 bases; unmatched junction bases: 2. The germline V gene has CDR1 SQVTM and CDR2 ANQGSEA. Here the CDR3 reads CSVWDSEKLFF. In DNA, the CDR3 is TGCAGCGTTTGGGACAGCGAAAAACTGTTTTTT.

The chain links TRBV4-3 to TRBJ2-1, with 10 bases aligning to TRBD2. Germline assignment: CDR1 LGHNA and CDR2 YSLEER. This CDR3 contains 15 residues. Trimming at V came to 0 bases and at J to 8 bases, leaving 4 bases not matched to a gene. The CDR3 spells CASSQDRLAGDEQFF. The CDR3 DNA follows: TGCGCCAGCAGCCAAGATAGGCTAGCGGGAGATGAGCAGTTCTTC.